The rows below give T cell receptor beta chains drawn from one sample of a study of preoperative IRX-2 immunotherapy in early breast cancer. Profiling relied on immunoSEQ multiplex PCR, and the TCRdb table lists in-frame clones only, not all of them. The sample consists of 2,900 or so clones, about 80% of them appearing once. Sample: tumor tissue, taken after IRX-2 immunotherapy. These receptors were obtained from a human donor with breast cancer. Each CDR3 is given with its conserved first and last residue. The D gene is left open where the match is weak. Only part of the rows carry a size: once, few, many, or a class if the clone is expanded.

V: TRBV11-3; size: NA; D: TRBD2; J: TRBJ2-7; CDR3: CASTEVGGGSSYEQYF; DNA: TGTGCCAGCACCGAGGTGGGCGGGGGTAGCTCCTACGAGCAGTACTTC
V: TRBV6-8; size: NA; D: NA; J: TRBJ2-1; CDR3: CASTPGTPYNEQFF; DNA: TGTGCCAGCACCCCCGGGACTCCATACAATGAGCAGTTCTTC
V: TRBV15; size: once; D: NA; J: TRBJ1-6; CDR3: CATSRDTGAGRNSPLHF; DNA: TGTGCCACCAGCAGAGATACGGGGGCAGGGCGGAATTCACCCCTCCACTTT
V: TRBV11-3; size: NA; D: TRBD1; J: TRBJ2-7; CDR3: CASSHPGQTYEQYF; DNA: TGTGCCAGCAGCCACCCGGGACAGACCTACGAGCAGTACTTC
V: TRBV18; size: NA; D: TRBD1; J: TRBJ2-7; CDR3: CASSLGQTYEQYF; DNA: TGTGCCAGCTCACTGGGACAGACCTACGAGCAGTACTTC
V: TRBV19; size: NA; D: NA; J: TRBJ2-2; CDR3: CASSIRAGANTGELFF; DNA: TGTGCCAGTAGTATTCGTGCGGGCGCGAACACCGGGGAGCTGTTTTTT
V: TRBV5-1; size: NA; D: TRBD1; J: TRBJ1-4; CDR3: CASSLQGANEKLFF; DNA: TGCGCCAGCAGCTTACAGGGGGCTAATGAAAAACTGTTTTTT
V: TRBV6-8; size: NA; D: NA; J: TRBJ2-1; CDR3: CASRQGGSYNEQFF; DNA: TGTGCCAGCAGACAGGGAGGCTCCTACAATGAGCAGTTCTTC
V: TRBV14; size: NA; D: NA; J: TRBJ1-4; CDR3: CASSQGTATNEKLFF; DNA: TGTGCCAGCAGCCAAGGCACAGCAACTAATGAAAAACTGTTTTTT
V: TRBV11-3; size: few; D: NA; J: TRBJ1-1; CDR3: CASSLGGRTQNTEAFF; DNA: TGTGCCAGCAGCTTGGGAGGCCGGACACAGAACACTGAAGCTTTCTTT
V: TRBV6-8; size: NA; D: TRBD1; J: TRBJ1-1; CDR3: CASSDSSGGSTEAFF; DNA: TGTGCCAGCAGTGACTCCTCAGGGGGATCCACTGAAGCTTTCTTT
V: TRBV28; size: NA; D: NA; J: TRBJ1-2; CDR3: CASQASNYGYTF; DNA: TGTGCCAGCCAGGCCTCTAACTATGGCTACACCTTC
V: TRBV6-8; size: NA; D: NA; J: TRBJ2-7; CDR3: CASSEGWGRYEQYF; DNA: TGTGCCAGCAGTGAGGGGTGGGGACGTTACGAGCAGTACTTC
V: TRBV5-1; size: NA; D: NA; J: TRBJ1-6; CDR3: CASSQYGGSSYNSPLHF; DNA: TGCGCCAGCAGTCAATACGGAGGCAGCTCCTATAATTCACCCCTCCACTTT
V: TRBV2; size: NA; D: NA; J: TRBJ2-7; CDR3: CASSERAEYYEQYF; DNA: TGTGCCAGCAGTGAAAGGGCAGAATACTACGAGCAGTACTTC
V: TRBV29-1; size: NA; D: TRBD1; J: TRBJ1-1; CDR3: CSARTGNTEAFF; DNA: TGCAGCGCCAGGACAGGGAACACTGAAGCTTTCTTT
V: TRBV30; size: once; D: NA; J: TRBJ2-4; CDR3: CAWSENGIQYF; DNA: TGTGCCTGGAGTGAAAACGGCATTCAGTACTTC
V: TRBV19; size: NA; D: NA; J: TRBJ2-7; CDR3: CASSISVPSYEQYF; DNA: TGTGCCAGTAGTATAAGCGTCCCCTCCTACGAGCAGTACTTC
V: TRBV6-8; size: once; D: NA; J: TRBJ2-2; CDR3: CASSASSAGELFF; DNA: TGTGCCAGCAGTGCCTCCTCGGCCGGGGAGCTGTTTTTT
V: TRBV6-8; size: once; D: NA; J: TRBJ2-4; CDR3: CASSYGGIAKNIQYF; DNA: TGTGCCAGCAGTTACGGCGGAATAGCCAAAAACATTCAGTACTTC
V: TRBV28; size: NA; D: NA; J: TRBJ1-2; CDR3: CASSFGGNYGYTF; DNA: TGTGCCAGCAGTTTTGGAGGGAACTATGGCTACACCTTC
V: TRBV6-7; size: NA; D: NA; J: TRBJ2-3; CDR3: CASSYSPSTDTQYF; DNA: TGTGCCAGCAGTTACTCTCCCAGCACAGATACGCAGTATTTT